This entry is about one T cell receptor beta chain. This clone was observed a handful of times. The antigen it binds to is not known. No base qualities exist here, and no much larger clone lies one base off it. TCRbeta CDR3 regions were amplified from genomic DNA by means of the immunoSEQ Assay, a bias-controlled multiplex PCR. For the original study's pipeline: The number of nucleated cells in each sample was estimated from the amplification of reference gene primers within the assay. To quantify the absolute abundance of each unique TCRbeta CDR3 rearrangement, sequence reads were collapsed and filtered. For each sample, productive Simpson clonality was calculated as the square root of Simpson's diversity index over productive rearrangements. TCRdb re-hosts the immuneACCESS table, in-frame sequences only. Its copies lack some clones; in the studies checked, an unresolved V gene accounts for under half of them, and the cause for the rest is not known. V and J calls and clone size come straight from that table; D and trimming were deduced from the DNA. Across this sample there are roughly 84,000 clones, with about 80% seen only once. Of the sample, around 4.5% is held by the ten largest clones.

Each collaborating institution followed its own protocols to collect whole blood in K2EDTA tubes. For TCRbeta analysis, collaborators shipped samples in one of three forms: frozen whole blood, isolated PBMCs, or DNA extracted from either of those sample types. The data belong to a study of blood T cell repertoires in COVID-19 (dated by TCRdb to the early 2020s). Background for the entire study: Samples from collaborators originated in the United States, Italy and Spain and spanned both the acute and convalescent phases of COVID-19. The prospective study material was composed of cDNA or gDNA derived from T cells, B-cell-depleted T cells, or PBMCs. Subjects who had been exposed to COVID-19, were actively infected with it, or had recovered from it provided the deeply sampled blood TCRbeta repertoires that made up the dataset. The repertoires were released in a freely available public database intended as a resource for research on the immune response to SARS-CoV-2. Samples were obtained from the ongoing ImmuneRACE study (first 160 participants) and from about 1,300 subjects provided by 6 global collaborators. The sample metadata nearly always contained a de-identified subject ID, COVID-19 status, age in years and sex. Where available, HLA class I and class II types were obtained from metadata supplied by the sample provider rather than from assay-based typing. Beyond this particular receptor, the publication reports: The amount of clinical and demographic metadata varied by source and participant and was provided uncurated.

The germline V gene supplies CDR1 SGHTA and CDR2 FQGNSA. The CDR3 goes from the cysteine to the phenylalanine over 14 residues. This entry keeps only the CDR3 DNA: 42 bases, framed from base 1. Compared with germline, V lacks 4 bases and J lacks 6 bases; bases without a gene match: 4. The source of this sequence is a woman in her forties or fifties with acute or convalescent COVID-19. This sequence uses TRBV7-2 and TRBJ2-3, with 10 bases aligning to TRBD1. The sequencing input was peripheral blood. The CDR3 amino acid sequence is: CASSSWTGGDTQYF. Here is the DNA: TGTGCCAGCAGCTCCTGGACAGGGGGGGATACGCAGTATTTT.